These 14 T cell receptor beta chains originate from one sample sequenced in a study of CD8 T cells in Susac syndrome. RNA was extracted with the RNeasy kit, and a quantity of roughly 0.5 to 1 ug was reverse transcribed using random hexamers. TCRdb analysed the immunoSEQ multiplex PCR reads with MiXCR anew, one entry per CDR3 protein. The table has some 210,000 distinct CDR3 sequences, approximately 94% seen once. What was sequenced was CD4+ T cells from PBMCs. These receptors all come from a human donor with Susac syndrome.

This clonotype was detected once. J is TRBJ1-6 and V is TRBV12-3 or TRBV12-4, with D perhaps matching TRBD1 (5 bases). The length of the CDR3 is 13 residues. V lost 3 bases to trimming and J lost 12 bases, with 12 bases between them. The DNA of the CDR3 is TGTGCCAGCAGTTTGTCCGGGACGCTACCCCTCCACTTT. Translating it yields CASSLSGTLPLHF.

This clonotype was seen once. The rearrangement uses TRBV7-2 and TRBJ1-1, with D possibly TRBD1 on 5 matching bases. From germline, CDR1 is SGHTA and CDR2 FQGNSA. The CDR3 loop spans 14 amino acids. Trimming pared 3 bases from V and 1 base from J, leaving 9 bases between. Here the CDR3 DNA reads TGTGCCAGCAGCTTCTTAGGGGAGAACACTGAAGCTTTCTTT. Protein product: CASSFLGENTEAFF.

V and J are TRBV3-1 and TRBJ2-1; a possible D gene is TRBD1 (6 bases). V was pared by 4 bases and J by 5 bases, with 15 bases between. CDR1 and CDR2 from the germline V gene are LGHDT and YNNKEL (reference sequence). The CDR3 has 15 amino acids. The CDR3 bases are TGTGCCAGCAGCCCCTTGGGGGCATTGGACAATGAGCAGTTCTTC. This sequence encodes CASSPLGALDNEQFF.

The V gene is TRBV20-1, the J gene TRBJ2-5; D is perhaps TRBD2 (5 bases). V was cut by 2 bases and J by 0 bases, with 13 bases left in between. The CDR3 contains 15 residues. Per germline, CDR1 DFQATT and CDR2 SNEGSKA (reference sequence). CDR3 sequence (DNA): TGCAGTGCTAGACCGGGGTCCAGGTACCAAGAGACCCAGTACTTC. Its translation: CSARPGSRYQETQYF.

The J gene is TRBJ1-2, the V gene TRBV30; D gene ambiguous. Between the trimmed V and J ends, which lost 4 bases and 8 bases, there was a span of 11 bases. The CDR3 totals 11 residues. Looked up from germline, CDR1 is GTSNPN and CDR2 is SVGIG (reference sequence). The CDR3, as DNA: TGTGCCTGGAACTACATCAGCGGCTACACCTTC. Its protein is CAWNYISGYTF.

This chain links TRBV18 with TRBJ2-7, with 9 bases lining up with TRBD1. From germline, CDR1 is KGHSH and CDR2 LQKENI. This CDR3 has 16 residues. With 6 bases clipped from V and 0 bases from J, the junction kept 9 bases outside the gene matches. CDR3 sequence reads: CASSPLGQGASYEQYF. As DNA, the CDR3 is TGTGCCAGCTCCCCCTTGGGACAGGGTGCCTCCTACGAGCAGTACTTC.

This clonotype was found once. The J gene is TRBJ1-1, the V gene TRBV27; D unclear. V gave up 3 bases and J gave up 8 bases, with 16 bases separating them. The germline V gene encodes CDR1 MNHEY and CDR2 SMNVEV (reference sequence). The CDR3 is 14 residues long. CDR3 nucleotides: TGTGCCAGCAGTTTCTTGGGAGGGTCGCTAGAAGCTTTCTTT. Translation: CASSFLGGSLEAFF.

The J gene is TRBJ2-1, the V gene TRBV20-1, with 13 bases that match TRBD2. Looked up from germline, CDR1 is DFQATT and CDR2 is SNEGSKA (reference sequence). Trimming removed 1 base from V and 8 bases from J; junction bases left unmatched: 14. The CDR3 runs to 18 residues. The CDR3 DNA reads TGCAGTGCTAGAGGCGAGACTAGCGGGGGGCCCCTTGAGGATGAGCAGTTCTTC. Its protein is CSARGETSGGPLEDEQFF.

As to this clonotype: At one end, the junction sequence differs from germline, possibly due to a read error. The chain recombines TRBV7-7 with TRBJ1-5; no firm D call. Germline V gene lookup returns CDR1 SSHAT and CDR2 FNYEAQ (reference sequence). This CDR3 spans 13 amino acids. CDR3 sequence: CASSLGPGQPQHF. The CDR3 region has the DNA TGTGCTAGCAGCTTAGGACCTGGGCAGCCCCAGCATTTT.

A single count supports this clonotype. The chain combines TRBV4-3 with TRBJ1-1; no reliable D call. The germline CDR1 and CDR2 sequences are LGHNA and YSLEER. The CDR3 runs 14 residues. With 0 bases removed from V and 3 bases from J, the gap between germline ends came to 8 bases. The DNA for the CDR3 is TGCGCCAGCAGCCAAGAACGGCAGTACACTGAAGCTTTCTTT. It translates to CASSQERQYTEAFF.

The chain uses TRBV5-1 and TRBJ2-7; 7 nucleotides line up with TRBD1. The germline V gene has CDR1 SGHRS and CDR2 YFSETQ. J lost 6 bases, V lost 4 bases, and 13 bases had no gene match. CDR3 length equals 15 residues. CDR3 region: CASSDQTGFVSEQYF. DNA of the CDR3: TGCGCCAGCAGCGACCAGACAGGGTTCGTGAGCGAGCAGTACTTC.

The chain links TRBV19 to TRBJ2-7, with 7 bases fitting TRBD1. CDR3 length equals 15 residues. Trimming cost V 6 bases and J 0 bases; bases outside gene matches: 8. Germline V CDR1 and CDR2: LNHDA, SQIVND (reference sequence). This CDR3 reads CASSNPGTASYEQYF. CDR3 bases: TGTGCCAGTAGCAATCCCGGGACAGCCTCCTACGAGCAGTACTTC.

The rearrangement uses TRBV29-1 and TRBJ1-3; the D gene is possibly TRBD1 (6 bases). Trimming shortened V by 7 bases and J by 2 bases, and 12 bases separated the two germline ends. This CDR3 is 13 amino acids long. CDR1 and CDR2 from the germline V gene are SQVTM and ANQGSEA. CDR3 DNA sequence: TGCAGCGACCCCGGGACAACTGGAAACACCATATATTTT. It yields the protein CSDPGTTGNTIYF.

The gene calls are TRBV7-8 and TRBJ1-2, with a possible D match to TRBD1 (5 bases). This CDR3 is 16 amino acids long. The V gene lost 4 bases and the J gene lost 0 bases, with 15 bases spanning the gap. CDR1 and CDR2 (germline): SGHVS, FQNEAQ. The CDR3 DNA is TGTGCCAGCAGCTCCCGTACCGGGGCCTCTAACTATGGCTACACCTTC. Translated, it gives CASSSRTGASNYGYTF.